This T cell receptor beta chain comes out of a study of cytomegalovirus exposure and HLA in healthy donors. Regarding the study as a whole: While the bulk of TCR sequences proved rare, some public TCRs turned up in many donors. In vitro experiments confirmed that a few CMV-associated chains were specific for CMV antigens.

The assay was immunoSEQ multiplex PCR, and TCRdb's table has in-frame clones only and misses some. Of hundreds of thousands of clones listed, approximately 87% were seen once; the top ten hold about 2.8%. As for this clone: Its antigen is currently unknown.

The germline CDR1 and CDR2 sequences are GTSNPN and SVGIG (reference sequence). The CDR3 contains 14 residues. Trimming shortened V by 0 bases and J by 6 bases, and 11 bases separated the two germline ends. Sample: PBMCs. The source of this sequence is a man aged 18-30 years in good health and CMV-seronegative. The genes are TRBV30 and TRBJ2-2; no clear D. The CDR3 region has the DNA TGTGCCTGGAGTGTACTACGGGTTGCCGGGGAGCTGTTTTTT. The encoded protein is CAWSVLRVAGELFF.